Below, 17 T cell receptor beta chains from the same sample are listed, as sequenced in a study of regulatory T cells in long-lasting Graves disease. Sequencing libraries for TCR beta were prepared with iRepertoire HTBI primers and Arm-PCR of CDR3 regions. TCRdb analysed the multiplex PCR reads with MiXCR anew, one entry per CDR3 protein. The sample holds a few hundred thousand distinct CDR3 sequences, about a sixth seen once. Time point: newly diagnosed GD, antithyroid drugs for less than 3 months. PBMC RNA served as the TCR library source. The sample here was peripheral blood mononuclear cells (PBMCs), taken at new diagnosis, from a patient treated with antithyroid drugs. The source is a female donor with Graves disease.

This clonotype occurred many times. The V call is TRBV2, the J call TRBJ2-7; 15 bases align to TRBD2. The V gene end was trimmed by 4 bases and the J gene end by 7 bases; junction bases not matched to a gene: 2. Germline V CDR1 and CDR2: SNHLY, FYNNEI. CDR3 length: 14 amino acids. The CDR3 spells CASSVGLAGGEQYF. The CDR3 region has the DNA TGTGCCAGCAGTGTGGGACTAGCGGGAGGAGAGCAGTACTTC.

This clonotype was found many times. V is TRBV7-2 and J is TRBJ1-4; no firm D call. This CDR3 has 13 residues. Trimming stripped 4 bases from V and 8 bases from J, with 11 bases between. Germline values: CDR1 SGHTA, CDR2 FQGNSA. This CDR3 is CASSWAGEEKLFF. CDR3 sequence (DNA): TGTGCCAGCAGCTGGGCGGGCGAAGAAAAACTGTTTTTT.

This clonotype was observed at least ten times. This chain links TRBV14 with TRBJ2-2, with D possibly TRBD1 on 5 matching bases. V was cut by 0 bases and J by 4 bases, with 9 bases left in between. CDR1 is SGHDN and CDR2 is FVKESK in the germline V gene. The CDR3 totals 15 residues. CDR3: CASSQETGPTGELFF. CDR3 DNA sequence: TGTGCCAGCAGCCAAGAAACAGGCCCCACCGGGGAGCTGTTTTTT.

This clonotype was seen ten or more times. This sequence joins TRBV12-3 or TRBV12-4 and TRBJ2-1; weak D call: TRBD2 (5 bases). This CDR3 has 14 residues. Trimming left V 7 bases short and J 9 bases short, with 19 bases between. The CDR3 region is CASTSWGPEGEQFF. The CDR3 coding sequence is TGTGCCAGCACCTCGTGGGGTCCCGAGGGTGAGCAGTTCTTC.

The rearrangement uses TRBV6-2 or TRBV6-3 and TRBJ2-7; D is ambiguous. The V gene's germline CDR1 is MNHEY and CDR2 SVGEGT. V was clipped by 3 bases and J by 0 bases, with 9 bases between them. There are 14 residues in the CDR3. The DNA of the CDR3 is TGTGCCAGCAGTTATGAACAGAGCTCCTACGAGCAGTACTTC. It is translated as CASSYEQSSYEQYF.

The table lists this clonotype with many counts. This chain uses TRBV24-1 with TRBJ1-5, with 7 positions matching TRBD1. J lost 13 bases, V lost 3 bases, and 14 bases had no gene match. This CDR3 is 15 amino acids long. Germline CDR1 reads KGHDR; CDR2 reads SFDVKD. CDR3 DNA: TGTGCCACCAGTGATCTCAAATCCGACCCGGGACAGCAGCATTTT. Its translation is CATSDLKSDPGQQHF.

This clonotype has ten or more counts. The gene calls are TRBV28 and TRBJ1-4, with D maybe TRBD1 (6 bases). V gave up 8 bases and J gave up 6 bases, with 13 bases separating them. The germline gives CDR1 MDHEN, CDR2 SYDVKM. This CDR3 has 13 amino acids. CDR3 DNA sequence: TGTGCCAGCCTACGGGGGCGGGATGAAAAACTGTTTTTT. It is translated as CASLRGRDEKLFF.

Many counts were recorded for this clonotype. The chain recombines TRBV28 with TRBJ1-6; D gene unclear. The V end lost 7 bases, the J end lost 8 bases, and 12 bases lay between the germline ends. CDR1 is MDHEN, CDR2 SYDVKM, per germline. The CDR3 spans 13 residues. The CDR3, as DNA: TGTGCCAGCAACGTACCCGGGGATTCACCCCTCCACTTT. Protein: CASNVPGDSPLHF.

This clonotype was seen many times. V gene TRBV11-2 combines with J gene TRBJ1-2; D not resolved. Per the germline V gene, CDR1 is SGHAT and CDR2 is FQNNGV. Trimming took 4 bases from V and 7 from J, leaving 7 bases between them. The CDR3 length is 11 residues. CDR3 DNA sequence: TGTGCCAGCAGCTCAGGCGGTGGCTACACCTTC. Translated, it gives CASSSGGGYTF.

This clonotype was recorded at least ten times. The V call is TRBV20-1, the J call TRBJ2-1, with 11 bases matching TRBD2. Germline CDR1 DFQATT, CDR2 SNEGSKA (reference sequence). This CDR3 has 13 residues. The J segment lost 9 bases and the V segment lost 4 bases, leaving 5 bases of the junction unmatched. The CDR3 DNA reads TGCAGTGCTATACTAGCGGGAGTCGGTGAGCAGTTCTTC. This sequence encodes CSAILAGVGEQFF.

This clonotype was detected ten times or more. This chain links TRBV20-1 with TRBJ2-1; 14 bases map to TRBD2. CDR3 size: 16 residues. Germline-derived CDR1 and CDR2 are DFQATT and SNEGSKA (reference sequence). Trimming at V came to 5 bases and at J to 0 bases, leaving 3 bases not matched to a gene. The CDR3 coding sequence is TGCAGTGCTCCCGGGACTAGCGGGAGCTCCTACAATGAGCAGTTCTTC. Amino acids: CSAPGTSGSSYNEQFF.

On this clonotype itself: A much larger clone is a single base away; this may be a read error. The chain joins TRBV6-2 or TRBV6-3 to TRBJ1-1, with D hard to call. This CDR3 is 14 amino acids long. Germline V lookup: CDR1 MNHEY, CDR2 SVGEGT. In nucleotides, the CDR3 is TGTGCCACTAACTCGGGCGTGGGCAGGACTGAAGCTCTCTTT. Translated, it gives CATNSGVGRTEALF.

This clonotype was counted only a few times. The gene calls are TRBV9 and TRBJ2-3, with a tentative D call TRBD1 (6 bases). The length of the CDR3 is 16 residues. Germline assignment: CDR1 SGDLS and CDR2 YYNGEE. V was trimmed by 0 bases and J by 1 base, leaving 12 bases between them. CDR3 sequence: CASSVGGRGGTDTQYF. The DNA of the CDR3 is TGTGCCAGCAGCGTAGGTGGCAGGGGAGGCACAGATACGCAGTATTTT.

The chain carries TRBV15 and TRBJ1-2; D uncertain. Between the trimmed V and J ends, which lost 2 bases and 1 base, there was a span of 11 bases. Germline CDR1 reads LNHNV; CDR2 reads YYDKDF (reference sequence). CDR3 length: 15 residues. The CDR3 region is CATSRLLGVNYGYTF. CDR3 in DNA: TGTGCCACCAGCAGACTTTTGGGCGTTAACTATGGCTACACCTTC. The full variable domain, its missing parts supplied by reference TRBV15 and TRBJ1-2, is DAMVIQNPRYQVTQFGKPVTLSCSQTLNHNVMYWYQQKSSQAPKLLFHYYDKDFNNEADTPDNFQSRRPNTSFCFLDIRSPGLGDTAMYLCATSRLLGVNYGYTFGSGTRLTVV.

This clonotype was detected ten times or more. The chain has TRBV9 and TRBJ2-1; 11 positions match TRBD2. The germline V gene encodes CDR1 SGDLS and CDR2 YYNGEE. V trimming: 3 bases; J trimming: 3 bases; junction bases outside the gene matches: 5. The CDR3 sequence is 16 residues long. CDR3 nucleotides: TGTGCCAGCAGCGCAACCGGGACTAGCGGCTACAATGAGCAGTTCTTC. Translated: CASSATGTSGYNEQFF.

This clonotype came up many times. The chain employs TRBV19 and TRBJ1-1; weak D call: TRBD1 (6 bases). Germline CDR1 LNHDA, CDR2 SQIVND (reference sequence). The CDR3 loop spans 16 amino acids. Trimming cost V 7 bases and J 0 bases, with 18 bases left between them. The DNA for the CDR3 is TGTGCCAGTACCCCTACAGGGTACAGTATGAACACTGAAGCTTTCTTT. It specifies CASTPTGYSMNTEAFF.

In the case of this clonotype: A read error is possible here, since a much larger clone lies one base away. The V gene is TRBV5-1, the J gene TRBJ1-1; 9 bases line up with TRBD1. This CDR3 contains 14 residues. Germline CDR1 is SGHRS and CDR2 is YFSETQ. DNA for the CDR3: TGCGTCAGCAAGGGGACAGGGAAGAACACTGAAGCTTTCTTT. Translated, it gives CVSKGTGKNTEAFF.